Listed below are T cell receptor beta chains from one sample, sequenced in a study of T-cell memory formation after mild COVID-19. Each CDR3 protein is one row after TCRdb ran MiXCR on the 5' RACE reads. The sample lists around 90,000 distinct CDR3 sequences, over 13% occurring once. Sequenced input: PBMCs or a T cell subset sorted from them (not recorded which). These receptors were taken from a young man who had mild COVID-19 (a few samples of this study predate the infection). Cell type and time point are not known. Both conserved end residues are part of each CDR3. The order of the fields is CDR3 length, clone size, V gene, D gene, J gene, CDR3 protein, CDR3 DNA. The D gene is left open where the match is weak. The listing skips clone size in some rows; elsewhere it reads once, few, many or a size class.

cdr3_length: 15
clone_size: many
v_call: TRBV7-2
d_call: -
j_call: TRBJ2-1
cdr3_aa: CASSLDTNSYNEQFF
cdr3_nt: TGTGCCAGCAGCCTCGACACCAACTCCTACAATGAGCAGTTCTTC

cdr3_length: 14
clone_size: -
v_call: TRBV29-1
d_call: TRBD2
j_call: TRBJ2-1
cdr3_aa: CSVEVVAGGNEQFF
cdr3_nt: TGCAGCGTTGAAGTGGTAGCGGGGGGGAATGAGCAGTTCTTC

cdr3_length: 14
clone_size: -
v_call: TRBV27
d_call: -
j_call: TRBJ1-1
cdr3_aa: CASSPGLWNTEAFF
cdr3_nt: TGTGCCAGCAGTCCCGGACTCTGGAACACTGAAGCTTTCTTT

cdr3_length: 14
clone_size: few
v_call: TRBV12-3/TRBV12-4
d_call: -
j_call: TRBJ1-6
cdr3_aa: CASTPTGRLSPLHF
cdr3_nt: TGTGCCAGCACCCCAACAGGGCGCCTTTCACCCCTCCACTTT

cdr3_length: 15
clone_size: -
v_call: TRBV7-9
d_call: -
j_call: TRBJ2-1
cdr3_aa: CAIMHGPNSYNEQFF
cdr3_nt: TGTGCCATCATGCACGGGCCTAACTCCTACAATGAGCAGTTCTTC

cdr3_length: 16
clone_size: -
v_call: TRBV11-1
d_call: TRBD1
j_call: TRBJ2-5
cdr3_aa: CASSLGRTGLQETQYF
cdr3_nt: TGTGCCAGCAGCTTAGGGAGGACAGGCCTCCAAGAGACCCAGTACTTC

cdr3_length: 14
clone_size: many
v_call: TRBV11-2
d_call: TRBD1
j_call: TRBJ2-4
cdr3_aa: CASSRQGAKNIQYF
cdr3_nt: TGTGCCAGCAGCCGACAGGGAGCCAAAAACATTCAGTACTTC

cdr3_length: 16
clone_size: -
v_call: TRBV13
d_call: TRBD2
j_call: TRBJ2-3
cdr3_aa: CASSQTSGASTDTQYF
cdr3_nt: TGTGCCAGCAGCCAAACTAGCGGCGCTAGCACAGATACGCAGTATTTT

cdr3_length: 12
clone_size: many
v_call: TRBV12-3/TRBV12-4
d_call: -
j_call: TRBJ2-7
cdr3_aa: CASSLGGAEQYF
cdr3_nt: TGTGCCAGCAGTTTAGGGGGTGCCGAGCAGTACTTC

cdr3_length: 14
clone_size: few
v_call: TRBV29-1
d_call: TRBD1
j_call: TRBJ2-1
cdr3_aa: CSAQGQGRYNEQFF
cdr3_nt: TGCAGCGCCCAGGGACAGGGGAGATACAATGAGCAGTTCTTC

cdr3_length: 15
clone_size: medium-sized
v_call: TRBV4-3
d_call: -
j_call: TRBJ2-5
cdr3_aa: CASSQDVGLQETQYF
cdr3_nt: TGCGCCAGCAGCCAAGATGTGGGCCTCCAAGAGACCCAGTACTTC

cdr3_length: 15
clone_size: -
v_call: TRBV7-8
d_call: -
j_call: TRBJ2-5
cdr3_aa: CASSPWTETQETQYF
cdr3_nt: TGTGCCAGCAGCCCCTGGACGGAGACCCAAGAGACCCAGTACTTC

cdr3_length: 20
clone_size: few
v_call: TRBV5-5
d_call: TRBD1
j_call: TRBJ2-3
cdr3_aa: CASSSSTGTGLVSNTDTQYF
cdr3_nt: TGTGCCAGCAGCTCCTCTACCGGGACAGGGTTGGTCAGTAACACAGATACGCAGTATTTT

cdr3_length: 16
clone_size: few
v_call: TRBV5-6
d_call: -
j_call: TRBJ2-1
cdr3_aa: CASSLAIGGPYNEQFF
cdr3_nt: TGTGCCAGCAGCTTGGCGATAGGGGGACCCTACAATGAGCAGTTCTTC

cdr3_length: 15
clone_size: few
v_call: TRBV7-9
d_call: -
j_call: TRBJ2-4
cdr3_aa: CASSLGIGAKNIQYF
cdr3_nt: TGTGCCAGCAGCTTAGGAATTGGGGCCAAAAACATTCAGTACTTC

cdr3_length: 14
clone_size: many
v_call: TRBV4-1
d_call: -
j_call: TRBJ1-2
cdr3_aa: CASSQDLTALGYTF
cdr3_nt: TGCGCCAGCAGCCAAGATCTGACAGCACTTGGCTACACCTTC

cdr3_length: 13
clone_size: -
v_call: TRBV19
d_call: -
j_call: TRBJ2-2
cdr3_aa: CASTWGGTGELFF
cdr3_nt: TGTGCCAGTACATGGGGAGGCACCGGGGAGCTGTTTTTT

cdr3_length: 14
clone_size: few
v_call: TRBV6-6
d_call: -
j_call: TRBJ2-1
cdr3_aa: CASKRAGIYNEQFF
cdr3_nt: TGTGCCAGCAAGAGGGCGGGGATCTACAATGAGCAGTTCTTC

cdr3_length: 13
clone_size: -
v_call: TRBV4-1
d_call: -
j_call: TRBJ1-2
cdr3_aa: CASSLPGLLPRVF
cdr3_nt: TGCGCCAGCAGCCTACCGGGCCTCCTACCCCGGGTTTTC

cdr3_length: 13
clone_size: few
v_call: TRBV6-4
d_call: TRBD1
j_call: TRBJ2-5
cdr3_aa: CASSEDRDETQYF
cdr3_nt: TGTGCCAGCAGCGAAGACAGGGATGAGACCCAGTACTTC

cdr3_length: 12
clone_size: -
v_call: TRBV7-2
d_call: -
j_call: TRBJ2-7
cdr3_aa: CASTMGIDEQYF
cdr3_nt: TGTGCCAGCACCATGGGGATTGACGAGCAGTACTTC

cdr3_length: 13
clone_size: few
v_call: TRBV7-3
d_call: TRBD2
j_call: TRBJ2-7
cdr3_aa: CASSPWEGYEQYF
cdr3_nt: TGTGCCAGCAGCCCATGGGAGGGGTACGAGCAGTACTTC

cdr3_length: 19
clone_size: -
v_call: TRBV19
d_call: TRBD1
j_call: TRBJ2-7
cdr3_aa: CASSVTFRDRGRGTYEQYF
cdr3_nt: TGTGCCAGTAGTGTCACCTTCCGGGACAGGGGGCGCGGGACCTACGAGCAGTACTTC

cdr3_length: 15
clone_size: -
v_call: TRBV6-5
d_call: TRBD1
j_call: TRBJ2-1
cdr3_aa: CASSYAWTGTNEQFF
cdr3_nt: TGTGCCAGCAGTTACGCTTGGACAGGGACTAATGAGCAGTTCTTC

cdr3_length: 15
clone_size: few
v_call: TRBV11-2
d_call: -
j_call: TRBJ2-2
cdr3_aa: CASSSWDSTTGELFF
cdr3_nt: TGTGCCAGCAGCAGTTGGGACTCTACCACCGGGGAGCTGTTTTTT

cdr3_length: 13
clone_size: few
v_call: TRBV6-6
d_call: -
j_call: TRBJ1-1
cdr3_aa: CASSPGPVTEAFF
cdr3_nt: TGTGCCAGCAGCCCCGGCCCGGTCACTGAAGCTTTCTTT

cdr3_length: 13
clone_size: few
v_call: TRBV29-1
d_call: TRBD1
j_call: TRBJ2-7
cdr3_aa: CSVARDSSYEQYF
cdr3_nt: TGCAGCGTTGCCCGGGACAGCTCCTACGAGCAGTACTTC

cdr3_length: 14
clone_size: -
v_call: TRBV4-1
d_call: TRBD1
j_call: TRBJ1-2
cdr3_aa: CASTQGQAGYGYTF
cdr3_nt: TGCGCCAGCACCCAAGGACAGGCCGGATATGGCTACACCTTC

cdr3_length: 14
clone_size: -
v_call: TRBV9
d_call: -
j_call: TRBJ2-7
cdr3_aa: CASSVGTQAYEQYF
cdr3_nt: TGTGCCAGCAGCGTCGGGACACAGGCCTACGAGCAGTACTTC

cdr3_length: 16
clone_size: few
v_call: TRBV7-9
d_call: TRBD2
j_call: TRBJ2-3
cdr3_aa: CASSPREDASTDTQYF
cdr3_nt: TGTGCCAGCAGCCCGCGGGAGGACGCGAGCACAGATACGCAGTATTTT

cdr3_length: 17
clone_size: many
v_call: TRBV7-6
d_call: -
j_call: TRBJ2-3
cdr3_aa: CASSLLGGDTSTDTQYF
cdr3_nt: TGTGCCAGCAGCTTGCTCGGCGGGGATACTAGCACAGATACGCAGTATTTT

cdr3_length: 19
clone_size: once
v_call: TRBV18
d_call: TRBD2
j_call: TRBJ2-7
cdr3_aa: CASSPGGSGGPIPSYEQYF
cdr3_nt: TGTGCCAGCTCCCCCGGTGGTAGCGGGGGGCCCATCCCTTCCTACGAGCAGTACTTC

cdr3_length: 13
clone_size: few
v_call: TRBV27
d_call: -
j_call: TRBJ1-2
cdr3_aa: CASSFGPYYGYTF
cdr3_nt: TGTGCCAGCAGTTTCGGTCCCTACTATGGCTACACCTTC

cdr3_length: 14
clone_size: -
v_call: TRBV7-9
d_call: -
j_call: TRBJ2-7
cdr3_aa: CASSFGHLAYEQYF
cdr3_nt: TGTGCCAGCAGTTTCGGGCATTTAGCCTACGAGCAGTACTTC

cdr3_length: 14
clone_size: few
v_call: TRBV9
d_call: -
j_call: TRBJ2-5
cdr3_aa: CASSEGGFTETQYF
cdr3_nt: TGTGCCAGCAGTGAAGGGGGGTTTACCGAGACCCAGTACTTC

cdr3_length: 17
clone_size: -
v_call: TRBV7-9
d_call: TRBD1
j_call: TRBJ1-4
cdr3_aa: CASSPIDPTGGSEKLFF
cdr3_nt: TGTGCCAGCAGCCCAATCGACCCGACAGGGGGAAGTGAAAAACTGTTTTTT

cdr3_length: 14
clone_size: -
v_call: TRBV7-9
d_call: -
j_call: TRBJ2-1
cdr3_aa: CASSLWSGYNEQFF
cdr3_nt: TGTGCCAGCAGCCTGTGGTCCGGATACAATGAGCAGTTCTTC

cdr3_length: 15
clone_size: -
v_call: TRBV4-3
d_call: -
j_call: TRBJ1-2
cdr3_aa: CASSQVGERSYGYTF
cdr3_nt: TGCGCCAGCAGCCAAGTAGGGGAGAGGAGCTATGGCTACACCTTC

cdr3_length: 15
clone_size: -
v_call: TRBV9
d_call: -
j_call: TRBJ1-1
cdr3_aa: CASSPPAGASTEAFF
cdr3_nt: TGTGCCAGCAGCCCCCCCGCCGGGGCGAGCACTGAAGCTTTCTTT

cdr3_length: 11
clone_size: -
v_call: TRBV29-1
d_call: -
j_call: TRBJ1-2
cdr3_aa: CSVAGNYGYTF
cdr3_nt: TGCAGCGTTGCCGGGAACTATGGCTACACCTTC

cdr3_length: 15
clone_size: few
v_call: TRBV9
d_call: TRBD1
j_call: TRBJ1-6
cdr3_aa: CASSVDRGLRSPLHF
cdr3_nt: TGTGCCAGCAGCGTAGACAGGGGGCTTCGTTCACCCCTCCACTTT

cdr3_length: 12
clone_size: -
v_call: TRBV12-3/TRBV12-4
d_call: -
j_call: TRBJ2-2
cdr3_aa: CASLEGAGELFF
cdr3_nt: TGTGCCAGCCTAGAGGGGGCCGGGGAGCTGTTTTTT

cdr3_length: 15
clone_size: few
v_call: TRBV6-2/TRBV6-3
d_call: -
j_call: TRBJ1-2
cdr3_aa: CASSYLPSESYGYTF
cdr3_nt: TGTGCCAGCAGTTATCTCCCAAGCGAAAGCTATGGCTACACCTTC

cdr3_length: 15
clone_size: many
v_call: TRBV5-1
d_call: TRBD2
j_call: TRBJ2-1
cdr3_aa: CASSLPTSGDNEQFF
cdr3_nt: TGCGCCAGCAGCTTACCGACTAGCGGGGACAATGAGCAGTTCTTC

cdr3_length: 17
clone_size: -
v_call: TRBV12-5
d_call: -
j_call: TRBJ2-3
cdr3_aa: CASGPTRGQLSTDTQYF
cdr3_nt: TGTGCTAGTGGCCCAACCAGGGGCCAACTTAGCACAGATACGCAGTATTTT

cdr3_length: 17
clone_size: few
v_call: TRBV4-1
d_call: -
j_call: TRBJ2-3
cdr3_aa: CASSQTAVREGTDTQYF
cdr3_nt: TGCGCCAGCAGCCAGACAGCGGTACGAGAAGGCACAGATACGCAGTATTTT

cdr3_length: 15
clone_size: few
v_call: TRBV7-9
d_call: TRBD1
j_call: TRBJ2-5
cdr3_aa: CASSLRQGGQETQYF
cdr3_nt: TGTGCCAGCAGCTTACGACAGGGGGGACAAGAGACCCAGTACTTC

cdr3_length: 13
clone_size: few
v_call: TRBV20-1
d_call: TRBD2
j_call: TRBJ2-1
cdr3_aa: CSASAGGGNEQFF
cdr3_nt: TGCAGTGCATCAGCGGGGGGAGGGAATGAGCAGTTCTTC